This entry describes one T cell receptor beta chain. Its antigen is currently unknown. This sample stems from a study of T cell repertoires in cytomegalovirus infection. Study as a whole: CMV infection plus the matching HLA type was flagged by public TCR beta signatures. Study-wide findings and caveats: In two of eight donors, the top clonotype was HLA-C-restricted CMV-specific. Carriage of CMV together with the relevant HLA was identifiable through cumulative public TCR beta family frequency.

TCRdb re-called the reads through MiXCR, storing one row per CDR3 protein. The repertoire holds 350,000 to 500,000 distinct CDR3 sequences, 30% to 40% seen once, with roughly 15% in the top ten. The CDR3 loop spans 13 amino acids. Germline V gene data show CDR1 as SGHTA and CDR2 as FQGNSA. The V and J ends lost 7 bases and 3 bases respectively, with 12 bases between them. The chain employs TRBV7-2 and TRBJ2-5, with D uncertain. Sequencing was done on a sample of PBMCs. The origin of this receptor is a human donor in good health (CMV status not recorded). Some clones in this sample may be carry-over from other donors' samples. CDR3 residues: CASTTPLKETQYF. CDR3 coding DNA: TGTGCCAGCACCACACCCCTCAAAGAGACCCAGTACTTC.